The clone carrying this T cell receptor beta chain was detected a few times. Its antigen is undetermined. Germline values: CDR1 SGHAT, CDR2 FQNNGV. The CDR3 totals 14 residues. Between the trimmed V and J ends, which lost 4 bases and 7 bases, there was a span of 13 bases. The entry originates in a study of CD4 T cells in relation to SARS-CoV-2 and coronaviruses. The overall study: TCR beta CDR3s were sequenced after roughly ten-day antigen culture of PBMCs.

The data were produced by immunoSEQ multiplex PCR, yet TCRdb's version contains in-frame clones alone and is incomplete. The repertoire holds around 15,000 clones, with just under 80% as singletons. The unexposed donors gave CD4+ T cells in about 2010-2019, prior to COVID-19. Isolation of CD4+ T cells took place after nine to ten days in culture. Specimen: CD4+ T cells from PBMCs, cultured in vitro. V is TRBV11-2 and J is TRBJ2-2; possibly TRBD1 for D (6 bases). The TCR was taken from a human donor in good health. The CDR3 DNA reads TGTGCCAGCAGCTCATTAACAGGGTTCGGGGAGCTGTTTTTT. Encoded protein: CASSSLTGFGELFF.